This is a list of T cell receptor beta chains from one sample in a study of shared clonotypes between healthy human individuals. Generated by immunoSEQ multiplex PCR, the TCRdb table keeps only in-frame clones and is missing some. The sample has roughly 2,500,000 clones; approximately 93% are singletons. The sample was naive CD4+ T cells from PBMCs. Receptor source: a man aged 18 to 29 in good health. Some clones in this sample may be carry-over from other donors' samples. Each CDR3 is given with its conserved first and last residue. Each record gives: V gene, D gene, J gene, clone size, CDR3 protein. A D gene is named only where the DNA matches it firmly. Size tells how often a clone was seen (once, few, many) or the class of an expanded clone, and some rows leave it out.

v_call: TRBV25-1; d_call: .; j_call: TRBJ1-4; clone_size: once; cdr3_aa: CASSESEGLGKLFF
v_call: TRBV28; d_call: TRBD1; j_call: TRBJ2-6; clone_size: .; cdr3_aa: CASRGGGQGTGANVLTF
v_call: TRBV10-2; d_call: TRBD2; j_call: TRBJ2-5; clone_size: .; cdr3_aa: CASSRLAAQETQYF
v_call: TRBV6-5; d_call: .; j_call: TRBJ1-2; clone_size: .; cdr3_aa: CASRSPGTIGYTF
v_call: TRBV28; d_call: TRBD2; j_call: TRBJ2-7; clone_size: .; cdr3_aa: CASSSSGRAVEQYF
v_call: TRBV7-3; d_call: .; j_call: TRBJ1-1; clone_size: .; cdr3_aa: CASSLMGSLNTEAFF
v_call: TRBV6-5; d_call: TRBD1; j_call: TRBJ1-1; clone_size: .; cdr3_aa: CASSGHRGNTEAFF
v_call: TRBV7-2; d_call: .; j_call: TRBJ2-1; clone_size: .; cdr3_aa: CASSLRGGRYNEQFF
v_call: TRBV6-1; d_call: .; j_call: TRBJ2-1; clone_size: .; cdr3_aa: CASSPRGAYNEQFF
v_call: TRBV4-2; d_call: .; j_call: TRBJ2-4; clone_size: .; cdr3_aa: CASSQDQGGSGKNIQYF
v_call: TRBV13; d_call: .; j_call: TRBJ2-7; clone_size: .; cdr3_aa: CASSPIGRYEQYF
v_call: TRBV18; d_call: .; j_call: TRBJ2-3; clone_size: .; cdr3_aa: CASSPSKTDTQYF
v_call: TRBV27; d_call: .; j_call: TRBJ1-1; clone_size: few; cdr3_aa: CASSLFRQGNTEAFF
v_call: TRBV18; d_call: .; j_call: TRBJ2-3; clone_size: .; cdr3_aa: CASSPSAFSASTDTQYF
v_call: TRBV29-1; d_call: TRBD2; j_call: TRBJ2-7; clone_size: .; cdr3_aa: CSVSGLAGGEQYF
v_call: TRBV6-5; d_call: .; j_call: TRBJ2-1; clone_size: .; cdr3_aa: CASSYGGLSYNEQFF
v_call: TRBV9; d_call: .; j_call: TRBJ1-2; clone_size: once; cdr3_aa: CASSVGAGVGGYTF
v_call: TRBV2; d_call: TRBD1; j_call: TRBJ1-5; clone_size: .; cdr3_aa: CASAPRGRDQPQHF
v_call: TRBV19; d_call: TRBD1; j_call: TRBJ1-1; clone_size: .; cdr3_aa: CATSGDRPPLGAFF
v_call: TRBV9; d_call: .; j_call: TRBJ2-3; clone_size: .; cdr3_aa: CASSVVGLTDTQYF
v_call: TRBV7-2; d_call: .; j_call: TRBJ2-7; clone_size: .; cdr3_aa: CASSLRWQTYEQYF
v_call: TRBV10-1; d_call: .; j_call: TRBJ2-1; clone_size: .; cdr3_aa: CASSWTSGTQNEQFF
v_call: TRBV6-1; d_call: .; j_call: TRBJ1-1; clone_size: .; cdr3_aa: CASSETRGRLRNTEAFF
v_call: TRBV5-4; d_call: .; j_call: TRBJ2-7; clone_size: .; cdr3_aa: CASSLSGFYSYEQYF
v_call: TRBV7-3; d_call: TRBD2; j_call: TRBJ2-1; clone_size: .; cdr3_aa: CASSLTELAGREQFF
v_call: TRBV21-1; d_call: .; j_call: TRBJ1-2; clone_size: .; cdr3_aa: CASSKRDCSGYTF
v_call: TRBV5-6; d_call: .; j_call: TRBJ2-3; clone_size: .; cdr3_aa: CASSLLSGGFTDTQYF
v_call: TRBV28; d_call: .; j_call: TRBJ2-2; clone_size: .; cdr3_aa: CASRRIGELFF
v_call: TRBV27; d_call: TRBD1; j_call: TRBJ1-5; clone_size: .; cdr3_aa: CASSLGRDRPQHF
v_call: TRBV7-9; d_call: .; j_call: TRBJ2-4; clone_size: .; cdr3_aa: CASSAAGQAIQYF
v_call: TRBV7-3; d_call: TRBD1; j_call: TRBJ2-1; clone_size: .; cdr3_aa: CASSLFRTGGYNEQFF
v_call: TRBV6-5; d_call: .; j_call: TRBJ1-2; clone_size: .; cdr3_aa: CASSYGRRNYGYTF
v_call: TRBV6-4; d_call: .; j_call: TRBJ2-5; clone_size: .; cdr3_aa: CASSDQGGETQYF
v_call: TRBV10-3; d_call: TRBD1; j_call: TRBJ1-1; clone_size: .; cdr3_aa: CAISDAGGFNAEAFF
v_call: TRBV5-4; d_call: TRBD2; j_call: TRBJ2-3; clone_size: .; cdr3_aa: CASSRGTSGSTDTQYF
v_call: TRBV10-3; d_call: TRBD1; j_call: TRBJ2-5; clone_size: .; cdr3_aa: CAISESRTGGDETQYF
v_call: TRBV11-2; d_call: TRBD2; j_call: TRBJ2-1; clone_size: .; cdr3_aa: CASSLSSGSDEQFF
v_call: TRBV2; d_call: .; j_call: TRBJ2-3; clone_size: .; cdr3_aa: CASSRTVLSTSTDTQYF
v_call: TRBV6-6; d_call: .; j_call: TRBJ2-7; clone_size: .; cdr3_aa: CASSYSRLSYEQYF
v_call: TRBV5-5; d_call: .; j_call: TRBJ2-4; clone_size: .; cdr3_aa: CASSPELAKNIQYF
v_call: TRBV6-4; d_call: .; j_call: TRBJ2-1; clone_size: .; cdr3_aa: CASRAGPWASEQFF
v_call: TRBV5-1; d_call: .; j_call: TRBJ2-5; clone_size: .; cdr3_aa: CASIGGVRETQYF
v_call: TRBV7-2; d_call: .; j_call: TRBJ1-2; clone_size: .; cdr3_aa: CASSSWALGNYGYTF
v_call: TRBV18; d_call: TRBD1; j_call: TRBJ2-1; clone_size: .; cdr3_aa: CASSQQGTGQFF
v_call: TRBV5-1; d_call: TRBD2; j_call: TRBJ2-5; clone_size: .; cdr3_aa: CASSFGLAGEETQYF
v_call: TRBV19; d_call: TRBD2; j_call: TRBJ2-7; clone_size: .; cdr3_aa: CASSFRLAGGQFDEQYF
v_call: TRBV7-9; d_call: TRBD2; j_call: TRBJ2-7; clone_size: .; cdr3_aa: CASSPGGTAYEQYF
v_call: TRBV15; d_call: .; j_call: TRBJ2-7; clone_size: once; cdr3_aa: CATSREMLSDPYEQYF
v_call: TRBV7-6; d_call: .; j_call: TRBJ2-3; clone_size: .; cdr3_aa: CASRDIRGPWTDTQYF
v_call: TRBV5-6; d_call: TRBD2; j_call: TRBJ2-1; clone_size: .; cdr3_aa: CASSLEAGGFYNEQFF
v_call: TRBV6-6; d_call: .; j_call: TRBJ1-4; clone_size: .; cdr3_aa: CASSYSGGDEKLFF
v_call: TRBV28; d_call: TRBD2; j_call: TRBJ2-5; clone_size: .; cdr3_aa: CASSILAGGPGGTQYF
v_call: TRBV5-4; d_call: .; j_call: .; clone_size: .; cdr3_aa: CASSRKQGTTYEQYF
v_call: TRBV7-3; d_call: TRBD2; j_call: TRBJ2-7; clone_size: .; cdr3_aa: CASSFGSGGTYEQYF
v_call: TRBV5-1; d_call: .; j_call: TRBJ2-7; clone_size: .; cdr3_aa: CASSPPKMGGTSYEQYF
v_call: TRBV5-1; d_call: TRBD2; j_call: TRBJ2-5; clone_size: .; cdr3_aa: CASSLLSSGETQYF